Listed below are T cell receptor beta chains from one sample, sequenced in a study of breast tumors, draining lymph nodes, adjacent tissues. TCRdb re-analysed the multiplex PCR reads in MiXCR, keeping a single row per CDR3 protein. The sample holds approximately 63,000 distinct CDR3 sequences; less than 75% are singletons and the top ten take less than 20%. The sequenced sample was breast tumor tissue. Receptors originate from a female donor with breast cancer. Some clones in this sample may be carry-over from other donors' samples. Both conserved end residues are part of each CDR3. The D gene is left open where the match is weak. Size is stated for part of the rows, as once, few or many counts, or as a class when the clone is expanded.

CDR3aa: CSVANRGLGTEAFF
CDR3nt: TGCAGCGTTGCGAACAGGGGCTTGGGCACTGAAGCTTTCTTT
abundance: many
len: 14
j_gene: TRBJ1-1
d_gene: TRBD1
v_gene: TRBV29-1

CDR3aa: CASSLSSGNTIYF
CDR3nt: TGTGCCAGCAGCTTATCTTCCGGAAACACCATATATTTT
abundance: once
len: 13
j_gene: TRBJ1-3
d_gene: -
v_gene: TRBV11-3

CDR3aa: CASSHGVRVGSPLHF
CDR3nt: TGTGCCAGCAGTCACGGGGTGAGGGTCGGTTCACCCCTCCACTTT
abundance: many
len: 15
j_gene: TRBJ1-6
d_gene: -
v_gene: TRBV6-2/TRBV6-3

CDR3aa: CASSSRPGGGDTQYF
CDR3nt: TGTGCCAGCAGCAGCCGTCCTGGGGGAGGGGATACGCAGTATTTT
abundance: many
len: 15
j_gene: TRBJ2-3
d_gene: TRBD2
v_gene: TRBV11-2

CDR3aa: CASSQEEHRNTIYF
CDR3nt: TGTGCCAGCAGCCAAGAAGAACACAGGAACACCATATATTTT
abundance: -
len: 14
j_gene: TRBJ1-3
d_gene: -
v_gene: TRBV3-1

CDR3aa: CASSPGRARADTQYF
CDR3nt: TGTGCCAGTAGTCCCGGGAGGGCCAGGGCAGATACGCAGTATTTT
abundance: once
len: 15
j_gene: TRBJ2-3
d_gene: TRBD2
v_gene: TRBV19

CDR3aa: CASSIYLCSVEGREGLSTQYF
CDR3nt: -
abundance: -
len: 21
j_gene: TRBJ2-5
d_gene: -
v_gene: TRBV7-9

CDR3aa: CSAMGTTVHATDEKLFF
CDR3nt: TGCAGTGCGATGGGGACAACTGTACATGCAACTGATGAAAAACTGTTTTTT
abundance: -
len: 17
j_gene: TRBJ1-4
d_gene: -
v_gene: TRBV20-1

CDR3aa: CASSQITGTAYNEQFF
CDR3nt: TGTGCCAGCAGCCAAATCACCGGGACAGCCTACAATGAGCAGTTCTTC
abundance: -
len: 16
j_gene: TRBJ2-1
d_gene: TRBD1
v_gene: TRBV7-8

CDR3aa: CASSPGQGETDTQYF
CDR3nt: TGTGCCAGTAGCCCAGGACAGGGGGAGACAGATACGCAGTATTTT
abundance: many
len: 15
j_gene: TRBJ2-3
d_gene: TRBD1
v_gene: TRBV19

CDR3aa: CASSLRGPLNTGELFF
CDR3nt: TGTGCCAGCAGTTTAAGAGGCCCGCTGAACACCGGGGAGCTGTTTTTT
abundance: -
len: 16
j_gene: TRBJ2-2
d_gene: -
v_gene: TRBV12-3/TRBV12-4

CDR3aa: CSAPGQGSYNEQFF
CDR3nt: TGCAGCGCTCCGGGACAGGGTTCCTACAATGAGCAGTTCTTC
abundance: -
len: 14
j_gene: TRBJ2-1
d_gene: TRBD1
v_gene: TRBV29-1

CDR3aa: CASSQGALGYTF
CDR3nt: TGTGCCAGCAGCCAAGGGGCTCTCGGCTACACCTTC
abundance: many
len: 12
j_gene: TRBJ1-2
d_gene: -
v_gene: TRBV3-1

CDR3aa: CSAHEGGETQYF
CDR3nt: TGCAGTGCTCACGAGGGGGGAGAGACCCAGTACTTC
abundance: many
len: 12
j_gene: TRBJ2-5
d_gene: -
v_gene: TRBV20-1

CDR3aa: CASSESPRYEQYF
CDR3nt: TGTGCCAGCAGTGAAAGTCCTCGCTACGAGCAGTACTTC
abundance: many
len: 13
j_gene: TRBJ2-7
d_gene: -
v_gene: TRBV6-1

CDR3aa: CASSDPTRSTDTQYF
CDR3nt: TGTGCCAGCAGCGACCCGACCCGTTCCACAGATACGCAGTATTTT
abundance: many
len: 15
j_gene: TRBJ2-3
d_gene: -
v_gene: TRBV5-8

CDR3aa: CSASASGGATDTQYF
CDR3nt: TGCAGTGCTAGTGCTAGCGGGGGGGCCACAGATACGCAGTATTTT
abundance: -
len: 15
j_gene: TRBJ2-3
d_gene: TRBD2
v_gene: TRBV20-1

CDR3aa: CSASGAGGNYNEQFF
CDR3nt: TGCAGTGCCAGTGGGGCGGGGGGGAACTACAATGAGCAGTTCTTC
abundance: -
len: 15
j_gene: TRBJ2-1
d_gene: TRBD2
v_gene: TRBV20-1

CDR3aa: CASSLPGGETQYF
CDR3nt: TGTGCCAGCAGCCTTCCAGGGGGAGAGACCCAGTACTTC
abundance: many
len: 13
j_gene: TRBJ2-5
d_gene: TRBD1
v_gene: TRBV6-2/TRBV6-3

CDR3aa: CSARDAGLTYNSPLHF
CDR3nt: TGCAGTGCTAGAGATGCAGGTCTGACCTATAATTCACCCCTCCACTTT
abundance: many
len: 16
j_gene: TRBJ1-6
d_gene: -
v_gene: TRBV20-1

CDR3aa: CASSYSKGFQPQHF
CDR3nt: TGTGCCAGCAGTTACTCGAAAGGGTTTCAGCCCCAGCATTTT
abundance: many
len: 14
j_gene: TRBJ1-5
d_gene: -
v_gene: TRBV6-6

CDR3aa: CASSSDTNTDTQYF
CDR3nt: TGTGCCAGCAGCTCGGACACCAACACAGATACGCAGTATTTT
abundance: many
len: 14
j_gene: TRBJ2-3
d_gene: -
v_gene: TRBV7-9

CDR3aa: CASSQSRGYAFYEQYF
CDR3nt: TGTGCCAGCAGCCAGAGTCGGGGGTACGCCTTCTACGAGCAGTACTTC
abundance: -
len: 16
j_gene: TRBJ2-7
d_gene: -
v_gene: TRBV7-9

CDR3aa: CSATDRAREYF
CDR3nt: TGCAGCGCGACCGACAGGGCGAGGGAGTACTTC
abundance: -
len: 11
j_gene: TRBJ2-7
d_gene: TRBD1
v_gene: TRBV29-1

CDR3aa: CATSDLGLAGGPGTDTQYF
CDR3nt: TGTGCCACCAGTGATTTGGGACTAGCGGGAGGGCCGGGAACAGATACGCAGTATTTT
abundance: -
len: 19
j_gene: TRBJ2-3
d_gene: TRBD2
v_gene: TRBV24-1

CDR3aa: CSAGTDGNTIYF
CDR3nt: TGCAGTGCCGGGACCGACGGAAACACCATATATTTT
abundance: many
len: 12
j_gene: TRBJ1-3
d_gene: -
v_gene: TRBV20-1

CDR3aa: CASSSTGGQETQYF
CDR3nt: TGTGCCAGCAGCTCGACAGGGGGGCAAGAGACCCAGTACTTC
abundance: -
len: 14
j_gene: TRBJ2-5
d_gene: TRBD1
v_gene: TRBV7-9

CDR3aa: CASSQGTSGRLYNEQFF
CDR3nt: TGCGCCAGCAGCCAGGGTACTAGCGGGAGACTCTACAATGAGCAGTTCTTC
abundance: many
len: 17
j_gene: TRBJ2-1
d_gene: TRBD2
v_gene: TRBV4-1

CDR3aa: CASSLTGTGNEQFF
CDR3nt: TGCGCCAGCAGCTTGACCGGGACAGGAAATGAGCAGTTCTTC
abundance: few
len: 14
j_gene: TRBJ2-1
d_gene: TRBD1
v_gene: TRBV5-1

CDR3aa: CASSYPVGGVYEQYF
CDR3nt: TGTGCCAGCAGTTATCCGGTGGGGGGAGTCTACGAGCAGTACTTC
abundance: many
len: 15
j_gene: TRBJ2-7
d_gene: -
v_gene: TRBV6-2/TRBV6-3

CDR3aa: CASKGRLAEETQYF
CDR3nt: TGCGCCAGCAAGGGTAGGCTAGCGGAAGAGACCCAGTACTTC
abundance: few
len: 14
j_gene: TRBJ2-5
d_gene: TRBD2
v_gene: TRBV10-2

CDR3aa: CASSLTPGVYEQYF
CDR3nt: TGTGCCAGCAGCTTAACCCCAGGGGTCTACGAGCAGTACTTC
abundance: many
len: 14
j_gene: TRBJ2-7
d_gene: -
v_gene: TRBV11-2

CDR3aa: CASISGSYNSPLHF
CDR3nt: TGTGCCAGCATTTCGGGGTCCTATAATTCACCCCTCCACTTT
abundance: many
len: 14
j_gene: TRBJ1-6
d_gene: -
v_gene: TRBV28

CDR3aa: CASSPLSDGETQSF
CDR3nt: TGTGCCAGCAGCCCGCTGAGTGACGGGGAGACCCAGTCCTTC
abundance: many
len: 14
j_gene: TRBJ2-5
d_gene: -
v_gene: TRBV14

CDR3aa: CASSFGTSGTEQYF
CDR3nt: TGTGCCAGTAGTTTCGGGACTAGCGGAACCGAGCAGTACTTC
abundance: -
len: 14
j_gene: TRBJ2-7
d_gene: TRBD2
v_gene: TRBV19

CDR3aa: CASRAGQGGQETQYF
CDR3nt: TGTGCCAGCAGAGCGGGACAGGGGGGACAAGAGACCCAGTACTTC
abundance: medium-sized
len: 15
j_gene: TRBJ2-5
d_gene: TRBD1
v_gene: TRBV2

CDR3aa: CASTSGGIYGYTYGYTF
CDR3nt: TGTGCCAGCACCTCCGGGGGGATCTATGGCTACACCTATGGCTACACCTTC
abundance: -
len: 17
j_gene: TRBJ1-2
d_gene: -
v_gene: TRBV9

CDR3aa: CSAMKDTQETQYF
CDR3nt: TGCAGTGCTATGAAGGACACCCAAGAGACCCAGTACTTC
abundance: -
len: 13
j_gene: TRBJ2-5
d_gene: -
v_gene: TRBV20-1

CDR3aa: CASSMQEGHNEQFF
CDR3nt: TGCGCCAGCAGTATGCAGGAGGGACACAATGAGCAGTTCTTC
abundance: -
len: 14
j_gene: TRBJ2-1
d_gene: -
v_gene: TRBV5-1

CDR3aa: CASSLYGRTAYNEQFF
CDR3nt: TGTGCCAGCAGCCTCTATGGCAGGACAGCCTACAATGAGCAGTTCTTC
abundance: -
len: 16
j_gene: TRBJ2-1
d_gene: -
v_gene: TRBV7-2

CDR3aa: CASSYDRGHEKLFF
CDR3nt: TGTGCCAGCAGCTATGACAGGGGGCATGAAAAACTGTTTTTT
abundance: -
len: 14
j_gene: TRBJ1-4
d_gene: TRBD1
v_gene: TRBV7-8